The entry below gives a single TCR beta chain sequence along with its context. Its antigen is not identified. This specimen comes from a study of regulatory T cells in long-lasting Graves disease. Whole-study results and caveats: Newly diagnosed disease favored TRBV20-1 and TRBJ2-1 over persistent disease.

The time point: persistent/refractory GD, antithyroid drugs over 5 years with positive TRAb. Isolated PBMC RNA provided the starting material for the TCR library. The authors diagnosed Graves' disease using American Thyroid Association guidelines. About 10 milliliters of peripheral blood were taken and placed in EDTA tubes. Germline assignment: CDR1 SGHTA and CDR2 FQGNSA. Trimming at V came to 5 bases and at J to 6 bases, leaving 7 bases not matched to a gene. The CDR3 loop spans 14 amino acids. Through Arm-PCR of CDR3 regions and iRepertoire HTBI primers, TCR beta libraries were built. Study processing details: Across the samples, identification revealed about 62 TRBV and about 15 TRBJ segments. TCRdb reprocessed the multiplex PCR reads via MiXCR and lists one record per CDR3 protein. These V and J calls rely on TCRdb rather than the paper's analysis. This table holds 700,000 or so distinct CDR3 sequences, around 32% found once.

The source is a female donor with Graves disease. This specimen was peripheral blood mononuclear cells (PBMCs), taken when the disease was refractory, from a patient treated with antithyroid drugs. The chain employs TRBV7-2 and TRBJ2-7; 10 positions agree with TRBD1. CDR3 sequence (DNA): TGTGCCAGCAGCCCAGGACAGGGGGGCGGCGAGCAGTACTTC. Its protein product is CASSPGQGGGEQYF. The full variable domain, rest sourced from reference TRBV7-2 and TRBJ2-7, is GAGVSQSPSNKVTEKGKDVELRCDPISGHTALYWYRQSLGQGLEFLIYFQGNSAPDKSGLPSDRFSAERTGGSVSTLTIQRTQQEDSAVYLCASSPGQGGGEQYFGPGTRLTVT.